This T cell receptor (beta chain) was captured in a study of beta chain features in type 1 diabetes. The study reverse transcribed the entire isolated RNA, so it sequenced expressed TCRB transcripts. Profiled with immunoSEQ multiplex PCR; TCRdb holds only in-frame clones, not every one. The table includes 50,000 to 65,000 clones, roughly 40% detected once. V was cut by 6 bases and J by 2 bases, with 19 bases left in between. This CDR3 spans 16 amino acids. Looked up from germline, CDR1 is MDHEN and CDR2 is SYDVKM. The table lists this clone with a few counts. The antigen remains undetermined. Overall study findings and caveats: Patients showed naive, central memory and Treg TCRB repertoires that appeared more similar than those of healthy donors. When Type 1 diabetes patients were examined, their TCRB CDR3s proved moderately but significantly shorter in all four CD4+ subsets.

The sequenced sample consisted of Tregs from blood. The sequence was obtained from a man in his thirties or forties with type 1 diabetes. This chain links TRBV28 with TRBJ2-5; possible D gene TRBD1, 6 bases. CDR3 residues: CASSPLWGRGQETQYF. The DNA for the CDR3 is TGTGCCAGCAGCCCTCTGTGGGGGCGAGGTCAAGAGACCCAGTACTTC.